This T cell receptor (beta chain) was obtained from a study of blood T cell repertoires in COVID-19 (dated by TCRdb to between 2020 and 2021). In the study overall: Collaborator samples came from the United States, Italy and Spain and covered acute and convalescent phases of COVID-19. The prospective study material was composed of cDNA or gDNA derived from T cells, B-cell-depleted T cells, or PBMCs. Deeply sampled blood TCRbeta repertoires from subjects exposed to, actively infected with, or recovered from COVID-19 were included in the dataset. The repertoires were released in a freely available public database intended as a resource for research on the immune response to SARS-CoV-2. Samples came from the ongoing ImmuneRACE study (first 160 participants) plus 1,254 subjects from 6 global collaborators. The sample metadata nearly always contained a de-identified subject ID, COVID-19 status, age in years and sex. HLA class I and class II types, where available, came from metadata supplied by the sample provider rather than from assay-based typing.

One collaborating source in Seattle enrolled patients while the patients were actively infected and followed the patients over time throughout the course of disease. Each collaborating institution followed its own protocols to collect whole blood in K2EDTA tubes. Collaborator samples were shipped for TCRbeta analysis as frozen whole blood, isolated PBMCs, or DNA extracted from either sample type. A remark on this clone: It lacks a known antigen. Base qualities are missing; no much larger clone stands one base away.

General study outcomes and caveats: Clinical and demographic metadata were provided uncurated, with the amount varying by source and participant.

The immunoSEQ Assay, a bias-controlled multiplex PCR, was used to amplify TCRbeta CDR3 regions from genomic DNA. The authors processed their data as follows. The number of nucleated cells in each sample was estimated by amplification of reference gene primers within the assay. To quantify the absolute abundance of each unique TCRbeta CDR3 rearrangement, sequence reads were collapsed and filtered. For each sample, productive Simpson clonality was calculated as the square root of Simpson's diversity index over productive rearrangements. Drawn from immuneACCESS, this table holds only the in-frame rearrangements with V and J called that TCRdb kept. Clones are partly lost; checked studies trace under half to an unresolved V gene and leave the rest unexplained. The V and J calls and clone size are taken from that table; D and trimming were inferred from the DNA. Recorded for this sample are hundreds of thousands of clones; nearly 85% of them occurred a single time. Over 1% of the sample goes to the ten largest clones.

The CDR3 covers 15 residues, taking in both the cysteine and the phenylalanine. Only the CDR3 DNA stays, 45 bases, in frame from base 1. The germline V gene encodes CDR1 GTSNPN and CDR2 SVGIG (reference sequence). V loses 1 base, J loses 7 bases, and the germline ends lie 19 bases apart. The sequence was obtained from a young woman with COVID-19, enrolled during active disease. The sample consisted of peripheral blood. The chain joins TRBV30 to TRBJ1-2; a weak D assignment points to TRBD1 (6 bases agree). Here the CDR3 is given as CAWSDHERGRGGYTF. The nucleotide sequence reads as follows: TGTGCCTGGAGTGACCACGAGCGGGGGCGAGGTGGCTACACCTTC. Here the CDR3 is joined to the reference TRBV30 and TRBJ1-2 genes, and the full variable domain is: SQTIHQWPATLVQPVGSPLSLECTVEGTSNPNLYWYRQAAGRGLQLLFYSVGIGQISSEVPQNLSASRPQDRQFILSSKKLLLSDSGFYLCAWSDHERGRGGYTFGSGTRLTVV.